Sequencing of this TCR beta chain was carried out in a study of blood T cell repertoires in COVID-19. Germline CDR1 and CDR2: SGDLS and YYNGEE. V dropped 4 bases and J dropped 2 bases, with 11 bases sitting between them. The CDR3 contains 14 residues. Authors' methods: The assay estimated nucleated cells by amplifying reference gene primers. The method was immunoSEQ multiplex PCR; TCRdb's version includes in-frame clones alone and lacks a portion of them. V, J and clone size derive from that table, while D and trimming were established from the DNA sequence. The data contain 99,000 or so clones, about 88% of them seen just once; the ten biggest clones take up 5% to 6.5%.

The sample consisted of peripheral blood. The source of this sequence is a human donor in a cohort sampled during active COVID-19. V gene TRBV9 combines with J gene TRBJ2-3; tentatively, D is TRBD2 (6 bases). CDR3 nucleotides: TGTGCCAGCAGCCTGGAGGGAGACACAGATACGCAGTATTTT. Amino acids: CASSLEGDTDTQYF.